A single TCR beta chain is shown here with its context. Libraries were prepared by immunoSEQ multiplex PCR; TCRdb keeps only in-frame clonotypes and omits some of them. Among a few hundred thousand clones listed, less than 95% were seen once. V was cut by 0 bases and J by 3 bases, with 8 bases left in between. Germline CDR1 is SGHRS and CDR2 is YFSETQ. The CDR3 spans 14 residues. Described treatment: some 20 received Ad26.COV2.S at low or high dose, single or two shots; 5 received placebo; per-sample allocation not given. Vaccine and placebo recipients were sampled on day 63 after the first injection. The record originates from a study of Ad26.COV2.S vaccination and SARS-CoV-2 variants. Study in general: The donor participated in the COV1001 trial, in its Ad26.COV2.S arm.

The receptor comes from a person between 18 and 60 years old who received the Ad26.COV2.S COVID-19 vaccine or a placebo. The sample here was peripheral blood, taken in a trial of Ad26.COV2.S vaccine versus placebo. V gene TRBV5-1 combines with J gene TRBJ2-3; no clear D gene. This CDR3 is CASSLGWKTDTQYF. Here the CDR3 DNA reads TGCGCCAGCAGCTTGGGCTGGAAGACAGATACGCAGTATTTT.